The clone carrying this T cell receptor beta chain was counted ten times or more. The sample belongs to a study of neurological immune-mediated disorders. Sequencing of 15-18 subjects in each run yielded over 170 million TCR-beta sequences. TCRdb recomputed calls from the 5' RACE reads with MiXCR, one row per CDR3 protein. The data show 130,000 or so distinct CDR3 sequences, 3.2% seen once. Trimming removed 3 bases at V and 8 bases at J, with 18 bases between. Germline V gene lookup returns CDR1 SGDLS and CDR2 YYNGEE. The length of the CDR3 is 15 residues. This TCR came from a woman aged 25 to 45 with multiple sclerosis. The sample consisted of PBMCs. The chain combines TRBV9 with TRBJ2-1, with TRBD2 as a possible D gene (6 bases). The DNA for the CDR3 is TGTGCCAGCAGCGCTATTGGGAGGTATATCGATGAGCAGTTCTTC. This gives the protein CASSAIGRYIDEQFF.